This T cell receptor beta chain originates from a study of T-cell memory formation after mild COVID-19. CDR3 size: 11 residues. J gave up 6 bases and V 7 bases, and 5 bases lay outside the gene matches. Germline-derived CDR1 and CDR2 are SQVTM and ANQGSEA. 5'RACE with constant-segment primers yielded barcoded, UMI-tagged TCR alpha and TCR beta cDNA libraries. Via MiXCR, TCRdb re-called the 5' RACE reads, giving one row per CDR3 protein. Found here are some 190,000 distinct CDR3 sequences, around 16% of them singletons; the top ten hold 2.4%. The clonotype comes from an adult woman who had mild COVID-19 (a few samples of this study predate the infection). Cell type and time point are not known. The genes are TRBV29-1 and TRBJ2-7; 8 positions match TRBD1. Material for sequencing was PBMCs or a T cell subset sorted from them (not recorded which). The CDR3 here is CSAQTGVEQYF. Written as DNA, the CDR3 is TGCAGCGCACAGACAGGGGTCGAGCAGTACTTC.